This is a list of T cell receptor beta chains from one sample in a study of T-cell reconstitution after alpha-beta-depleted transplantation in children. From the PCR reads, TCRdb called clonotypes with MiXCR, one entry per CDR3 protein. The sample has some 200,000 distinct CDR3 sequences, around 8.9% seen once; the top ten hold 5.1%. The source was PBMCs from the stem cell graft donor, collected from the stem cell graft. Receptor source: a human donor who donated a stem cell graft to a child with SCID. The CDR3 runs from the conserved cysteine through the conserved F or W. A D gene is named only where the DNA matches it firmly. Part of the rows lack a size; the others show once, few, many or a class for expanded clones.

>TRBV4-3|TRBD1|many|TRBJ1-2
CASSQDLGTAYGYTF
TGCGCCAGCAGCCAAGACCTCGGGACAGCCTATGGCTACACCTTC
>TRBV24-1|NA|many|TRBJ2-1
CATSDPPVHEQFF
TGTGCCACCAGTGACCCCCCCGTCCATGAGCAGTTCTTC
>TRBV12-3/TRBV12-4|TRBD1|NA|TRBJ1-6
CASSQGFGQAARIYNSPLHF
TGTGCCAGCAGTCAGGGCTTCGGACAGGCAGCTCGGATCTATAATTCACCCCTCCACTTT
>TRBV12-3/TRBV12-4|TRBD2|few|TRBJ2-1
CASSPRASGGAVFTYNEQFF
TGTGCCAGCAGTCCCCGGGCTAGCGGGGGGGCCGTTTTTACCTACAATGAGCAGTTCTTC
>TRBV9|NA|many|TRBJ2-2
CASSLQPTANTGELFF
TGTGCCAGCAGCCTGCAACCGACCGCGAACACCGGGGAGCTGTTTTTT
>TRBV7-2|NA|NA|TRBJ1-2
CASRVPGNYGYTF
TGTGCCAGCAGGGTGCCAGGGAACTATGGCTACACCTTC
>TRBV20-1|NA|many|TRBJ2-3
CSARAASTDTQYF
TGCAGTGCTAGGGCCGCTAGCACAGATACGCAGTATTTT
>TRBV6-5|NA|many|TRBJ1-2
CASSRGSLESYGYTF
TGTGCCAGCAGTAGAGGGAGCTTGGAGAGCTATGGCTACACCTTC
>TRBV12-3/TRBV12-4|TRBD1|many|TRBJ1-6
CASSLDRGNSPLHF
TGTGCCAGCAGTCTAGACAGGGGTAATTCACCCCTCCACTTT
>TRBV5-6|NA|many|TRBJ2-5
CASSLADRWETQYF
TGTGCCAGCAGCTTAGCGGACAGATGGGAGACCCAGTACTTC
>TRBV7-2|NA|many|TRBJ1-1
CASSLVVVNTEAFF
TGTGCCAGCAGCTTAGTAGTGGTGAACACTGAAGCTTTCTTT
>TRBV7-2|NA|many|TRBJ1-6
CASSLALKGRRDSPLHF
TGTGCCAGCAGCTTAGCGTTGAAGGGACGGCGTGATTCACCCCTCCACTTT
>TRBV7-3|TRBD2|many|TRBJ2-1
CASSTGLAGINEQFF
TGTGCCAGCAGCACCGGACTAGCGGGGATCAATGAGCAGTTCTTC
>TRBV24-1|NA|many|TRBJ2-4
CATSDVGDGRNIQYF
TGTGCCACCAGTGACGTTGGGGACGGAAGAAACATTCAGTACTTC
>TRBV3-1|TRBD1|many|TRBJ2-7
CASRADRGISYEQYF
TGTGCCAGCAGGGCCGACAGGGGAATTTCCTACGAGCAGTACTTC
>TRBV5-5|NA|many|TRBJ1-1
CASSVTGIPGTEAFF
TGTGCCAGCAGCGTAACAGGGATCCCGGGCACTGAAGCTTTCTTT
>TRBV4-1|NA|many|TRBJ1-1
CASSQALPIARGLGEAFF
TGCGCCAGCAGCCAGGCCCTTCCGATCGCCAGGGGCCTGGGTGAAGCTTTCTTT
>TRBV5-1|NA|many|TRBJ1-1
CASRREEAWTEAFF
TGCGCCAGCAGGCGGGAGGAGGCATGGACTGAAGCTTTCTTT
>TRBV5-5|NA|many|TRBJ2-2
CASSPIATGELFF
TGTGCCAGCAGCCCTATTGCCACCGGGGAGCTGTTTTTT
>TRBV13|NA|many|TRBJ1-6
CASSLTVGTLGSPLHF
TGTGCCAGCAGCTTGACCGTGGGGACGTTGGGATCACCCCTCCACTTT
>TRBV7-9|NA|many|TRBJ1-1
CASRIGGDTEAFF
TGTGCCAGCAGAATCGGAGGGGACACTGAAGCTTTCTTT
>TRBV5-1|TRBD1|many|TRBJ1-1
CASTRQGEAFF
TGCGCCAGCACAAGACAGGGTGAAGCTTTCTTT
>TRBV5-1|TRBD1|many|TRBJ2-5
CASSLGQGMTETQYF
TGCGCCAGCAGCTTGGGACAGGGTATGACCGAGACCCAGTACTTC